Each of the 18 T cell receptor beta chains below was sequenced from the same sample in a study of blood T cell repertoires in COVID-19. Assay: immunoSEQ multiplex PCR; the TCRdb copy retains only in-frame clones and omits some. Among about 81,000 clones, around 89% were seen once, and the ten largest hold less than 1.5%. The sample was PBMCs or T cells enriched from blood (not recorded which). The receptors shown here come from a woman between 45 and 65 years old with acute COVID-19.

CDR3 amino acids: CASSPGTGGVKGGYTF. The CDR3 DNA follows: TGTGCCAGCAGCCCCGGGACAGGGGGCGTTAAAGGGGGCTACACCTTC. V gene TRBV3-1 (or the pseudogene TRBV3-2) combines with J gene TRBJ1-2; 12 positions agree with TRBD1. This CDR3 has 16 amino acids. After removal of 4 bases from V and 8 bases from J, the junction contained 11 bases not matched to a gene. CDR1 and CDR2 (germline): LGHDT, YNNKEL (reference sequence).

The chain couples TRBV5-1 to TRBJ1-2; maybe TRBD1 (5 bases). The CDR3 loop spans 13 amino acids. Germline CDR1 SGHRS, CDR2 YFSETQ. Trimming left V 1 base short and J 8 bases short, with 12 bases between. The CDR3 nucleotides read TGCGCCAGCAGCTTGTTTACAGGTGGGGGCTACACCTTC. Amino acid sequence: CASSLFTGGGYTF. Full variable domain (rest looked up from reference TRBV5-1 and TRBJ1-2): KAGVTQTPRYLIKTRGQQVTLSCSPISGHRSVSWYQQTPGQGLQFLFEYFSETQRNKGNFPGRFSGRQFSNSRSEMNVSTLELGDSALYLCASSLFTGGGYTFGSGTRLTVV.

The chain has TRBV7-2 and TRBJ2-1; D might be TRBD2 (5 bases). Germline CDR1 is SGHTA and CDR2 is FQGNSA. CDR3 length: 12 amino acids. V was clipped by 2 bases and J by 14 bases, with 13 bases between them. The CDR3 spells CASSLYLGAEFF. CDR3 DNA sequence: TGTGCCAGCAGCTTATATCTGGGAGCGGAGTTCTTC.

The chain links TRBV6-5 to TRBJ1-1; 11 positions match TRBD1. The CDR3 spans 16 residues. Germline loops: CDR1 MNHEY, CDR2 SVGAGI. V trimming: 4 bases; J trimming: 5 bases; junction bases outside the gene matches: 9. The CDR3 spells CASSSRGTGGWTEAFF. As DNA, the CDR3 is TGTGCCAGCAGTTCGCGAGGGACAGGGGGATGGACTGAAGCTTTCTTT.

V gene TRBV6-6 combines with J gene TRBJ2-7; TRBD2 aligns across 11 bases. In germline, CDR1 is MNHNY, CDR2 SVGAGI (reference sequence). The CDR3 covers 18 residues. Unmatched junction bases numbered 14, after V lost 5 bases and J lost 2 bases. The CDR3 loop reads CASSPTFTSGSRPYEQYF. CDR3 DNA sequence: TGTGCCAGCAGTCCCACCTTTACTAGCGGGAGTCGCCCCTACGAGCAGTACTTC.

The chain employs TRBV7-3 and TRBJ2-7, with TRBD2 identical over 10 bases. The germline V gene has CDR1 SGHTA and CDR2 FQGTGA. J was trimmed by 3 bases and V by 4 bases; bases with no gene match: 6. The CDR3 length is 15 residues. As DNA, the CDR3 is TGTGCCAGCAGCTCAGGGGCTAGCGGGAGCTACGAGCAGTACTTC. Protein: CASSSGASGSYEQYF. The whole variable domain, filled in from reference TRBV7-3 and TRBJ2-7, reads GAGVSQTPSNKVTEKGKYVELRCDPISGHTALYWYRQSLGQGPEFLIYFQGTGAADDSGLPNDRFFAVRPEGSVSTLKIQRTERGDSAVYLCASSSGASGSYEQYFGPGTRLTVT.

The chain employs TRBV7-6 and TRBJ1-5; D is ambiguous. The V gene lost 4 bases and the J gene lost 6 bases, with 16 bases spanning the gap. The germline V gene encodes CDR1 SGHVS and CDR2 FNYEAQ. The CDR3 extends over 15 amino acids. The CDR3 bases are TGTGCCAGCAGCTCAAGCCGGGGAATTGCTCAGCCCCAGCATTTT. Its protein product is CASSSSRGIAQPQHF.

The genes are TRBV2 and TRBJ2-1; 9 positions agree with TRBD1. In germline, CDR1 is SNHLY, CDR2 FYNNEI. CDR3 size: 15 residues. V was clipped by 4 bases and J by 8 bases; unmatched bases: 9. The CDR3 DNA reads TGTGCCAGCAGTGGTGGGACAGGGCTAATCTATGAGCAGTTCTTC. It is translated as CASSGGTGLIYEQFF.

The CDR3 sequence is CASSHTGTSGRGAYEQYF. DNA of the CDR3: TGTGCCAGCTCTCATACCGGGACTAGCGGGAGGGGAGCCTACGAGCAGTACTTC. The chain employs TRBV18 and TRBJ2-7, with TRBD2 matching 16 bases. V shed 6 bases, J shed 2 bases, and the junction held 10 bases outside the gene matches. Germline-derived CDR1 and CDR2 are KGHSH and LQKENI. The CDR3 spans 18 residues.

The chain carries TRBV19 and TRBJ2-3, with 8 nucleotides matching TRBD2. The J segment lost 5 bases and the V segment lost 3 bases, leaving 4 bases of the junction unmatched. The CDR3 spans 14 residues. Germline lookup yields CDR1 LNHDA and CDR2 SQIVND (reference sequence). The DNA for the CDR3 is TGTGCCAGTAGTATGGGAAGCGGGAGAGATACGCAGTATTTT. It is translated as CASSMGSGRDTQYF.

This chain joins TRBV9 and TRBJ1-1; TRBD1 aligns across 10 bases. Losses at the gene ends were 4 bases for V and 4 bases for J; bases not matched to a gene: 7. There are 15 residues in the CDR3. The germline V gene has CDR1 SGDLS and CDR2 YYNGEE. This CDR3 reads CASSSTGGGGTEAFF. The CDR3 DNA is TGTGCCAGCAGCTCGACAGGGGGCGGTGGCACTGAAGCTTTCTTT.

V and J are TRBV11-1 and TRBJ1-1; 7 positions match TRBD1. The CDR3 runs 14 residues. The V and J ends lost 5 bases and 0 bases, in that order; junction bases with no gene match: 3. Germline V lookup: CDR1 SGHAT, CDR2 FQDESV (reference sequence). The CDR3 is CASSMGQLNTEAFF. CDR3 nucleotides: TGTGCCAGCAGCATGGGACAGCTGAACACTGAAGCTTTCTTT. The full variable domain, with the rest looked up from reference TRBV11-1 and TRBJ1-1, is EAEVAQSPRYKITEKSQAVAFWCDPISGHATLYWYRQILGQGPELLVQFQDESVVDDSQLPKDRFSAERLKGVDSTLKIQPAELGDSAMYLCASSMGQLNTEAFFGQGTRLTVV.

The chain employs TRBV18 and TRBJ1-5; TRBD1 is a possible D gene (5 bases). Trimming stripped 4 bases from V and 2 bases from J, with 15 bases between. The CDR3 contains 16 residues. Germline CDR1 and CDR2: KGHSH and LQKENI. The CDR3 DNA follows: TGTGCCAGCTCACTCACCTCAGGGTTTGGCAATCAGCCCCAGCATTTT. Translated, it gives CASSLTSGFGNQPQHF.

The chain carries TRBV11-1 and TRBJ1-1; 7 nucleotides line up with TRBD1. J lost 2 bases, V lost 2 bases, and 5 bases had no gene match. The CDR3 has 15 amino acids. Germline CDR1 and CDR2: SGHAT and FQDESV (reference sequence). CDR3 nucleotide sequence: TGTGCCAGCAGCTTATTAGGGGGCGGAAACACTGAAGCTTTCTTT. Residues: CASSLLGGGNTEAFF.

CDR3 DNA sequence: TGTGCCAGTAGGGGACAGAACACCGGGGAGCTGTTTTTT. Residues: CASRGQNTGELFF. The chain is built from TRBV19 and TRBJ2-2; TRBD1 might be the D (6 bases). Trimming left V 6 bases short and J 1 base short, with 6 bases between. The CDR3 is 13 residues long. Looked up from germline, CDR1 is LNHDA and CDR2 is SQIVND (reference sequence).

The chain recombines TRBV7-9 with TRBJ2-3; 13 positions match TRBD2. CDR1 SEHNR and CDR2 FQNEAQ come from the germline V gene (reference sequence). This CDR3 region has 19 residues. V gave up 5 bases and J gave up 0 bases; unmatched junction bases: 11. CDR3 nucleotides: TGTGCCAGCAGCACGTGGACTAGCGGGAGTTCTTCTAGCACAGATACGCAGTATTTT. Translation: CASSTWTSGSSSSTDTQYF.

This sequence joins TRBV6-2 or TRBV6-3 and TRBJ2-3, with 9 nucleotides matching TRBD1. The J segment lost 6 bases and the V segment lost 6 bases, leaving 7 bases of the junction unmatched. In germline, CDR1 is MNHEY, CDR2 SVGEGT. The CDR3 is made up of 14 amino acids. The CDR3 DNA is TGTGCCAGCAGCCGGGACAGGGTTACCGATACGCAGTATTTT. As protein: CASSRDRVTDTQYF.

The chain links TRBV29-1 to TRBJ1-5, with D hard to call. The CDR3 runs to 14 residues. From germline, CDR1 is SQVTM and CDR2 ANQGSEA. The V end was cut by 2 bases, the J end by 0 bases, with 8 bases between. CDR3 residues: CSVELQDSNQPQHF. The DNA of the CDR3 is TGCAGCGTTGAACTTCAGGATAGCAATCAGCCCCAGCATTTT. The full variable domain, with the rest looked up from reference TRBV29-1 and TRBJ1-5, is SAVISQKPSRDICQRGTSLTIQCQVDSQVTMMFWYRQQPGQSLTLIATANQGSEATYESGFVIDKFPISRPNLTFSTLTVSNMSPEDSSIYLCSVELQDSNQPQHFGDGTRLSIL.